What follows are 10 T cell receptor beta chains derived from one specimen sequenced in a study of regulatory T cells in long-lasting Graves disease. Time point indicated: persistent/refractory GD, antithyroid drugs over 5 years with positive TRAb. PBMCs were the source of the RNA used for TCR sequencing. With iRepertoire HTBI primers and Arm-PCR of CDR3 regions, TCR beta libraries were built. TCRdb reprocessed the multiplex PCR reads with MiXCR, giving one entry per CDR3 protein. The sample gives 390,000 or so distinct CDR3 sequences, 20% to 25% of which show up once; approximately 27% is in the top ten. Source: peripheral blood mononuclear cells (PBMCs), taken when the disease was refractory, from a patient treated with antithyroid drugs. The receptors come from a woman between 40 and 50 years old with Graves disease.

As to this clonotype: A much larger clone sits a single nucleotide away, making a read error possible. The genes are TRBV11-1 and TRBJ1-6, with D unclear. Germline lookup yields CDR1 SGHAT and CDR2 FQDESV (reference sequence). The CDR3 consists of 14 residues. The CDR3 is CAISFDSYNSPLHF. CDR3 in DNA: TGTGCCATCAGCTTCGACTCCTATAATTCACCCCTCCACTTT.

The chain has TRBV19 and TRBJ2-7; 7 bases map to TRBD1. The CDR3 length is 14 residues. V gave up 7 bases and J gave up 0 bases; unmatched junction bases: 6. Per germline, CDR1 LNHDA and CDR2 SQIVND (reference sequence). This CDR3 reads CASTKGQSSYEQYF. The CDR3 DNA reads as TGTGCCAGTACAAAGGGACAGAGCTCCTACGAGCAGTACTTC.

The chain joins TRBV2 to TRBJ2-1; TRBD1 is a possible D gene (5 bases). The CDR3 length is 13 residues. Germline CDR1 reads SNHLY; CDR2 reads FYNNEI. V lost 7 bases, J lost 7 bases, and 14 bases lay in between. This chain's CDR3 is CASTAYRMNEQFF. CDR3 sequence (DNA): TGTGCCAGCACTGCATACAGGATGAATGAGCAGTTCTTC.

With regard to this clonotype: This sequence may be a read error, since a much larger clone differs from it by one base. CDR3 amino acids: CASSLFTNAEAFF. The CDR3, as DNA: TGTGCCAGCAGTTTATTTACGAACGCTGAAGCTTTCTTT. The chain employs TRBV28 and TRBJ1-1; D is unclear. The CDR3 loop spans 13 amino acids. CDR1 and CDR2 from the germline V gene are MDHEN and SYDVKM.

The J gene is TRBJ1-5, the V gene TRBV20-1; possibly TRBD1 for D (6 bases). CDR3 length: 15 amino acids. Germline values: CDR1 DFQATT, CDR2 SNEGSKA (reference sequence). V was cut by 5 bases and J by 2 bases, with 16 bases left in between. The CDR3 coding sequence is TGCAGTGCTCACCGGGACAACGGGGGCAATCAGCCCCAGCATTTT. Its protein is CSAHRDNGGNQPQHF.

This clonotype was recorded at least ten times. The CDR3: CASTPRAYQETQYF. The CDR3 bases are TGTGCCAGCACTCCTCGGGCCTATCAAGAGACCCAGTACTTC. The chain uses TRBV6-1 and TRBJ2-5; unclear D gene. The germline CDR1 and CDR2 sequences are MNHNS and SASEGT. The length of the CDR3 is 14 residues. Trimming shortened V by 7 bases and J by 2 bases, and 14 bases separated the two germline ends.

The V call is TRBV5-6, the J call TRBJ2-7, with 9 bases aligning to TRBD1. V trimming: 5 bases; J trimming: 7 bases; junction bases outside the gene matches: 10. Germline V gives CDR1 SGHDT, CDR2 YYEEEE. The CDR3 consists of 14 residues. CDR3: CASREQGALGEQYF. The CDR3 DNA is TGTGCCAGCAGAGAACAGGGGGCGCTTGGGGAGCAGTACTTC.

The rearrangement uses TRBV7-2 and TRBJ1-2; the D is unclear. Trimming left V 1 base short and J 8 bases short, with 20 bases between. The CDR3 loop spans 16 amino acids. Germline V lookup: CDR1 SGHTA, CDR2 FQGNSA. The CDR3 nucleotides read TGTGCCAGCAGCTTAGTATGGCCCACGGGCGTGAGGGGCTACACCTTC. Translated, it gives CASSLVWPTGVRGYTF. The whole variable domain, remainder taken from reference TRBV7-2 and TRBJ1-2, is GAGVSQSPSNKVTEKGKDVELRCDPISGHTALYWYRQSLGQGLEFLIYFQGNSAPDKSGLPSDRFSAERTGGSVSTLTIQRTQQEDSAVYLCASSLVWPTGVRGYTFGSGTRLTVV.

This clonotype was seen only a few times. V usage is TRBV9 and J usage is TRBJ2-7, with D perhaps matching TRBD1 (5 bases). This CDR3 contains 13 residues. Trimming stripped 4 bases from V and 6 bases from J, with 14 bases between. Germline loops: CDR1 SGDLS, CDR2 YYNGEE. The CDR3 protein is CASSPDIRSEQYF. The CDR3 bases are TGTGCCAGCAGCCCGGACATCAGGAGCGAGCAGTACTTC. Supplemented by reference TRBV9 and TRBJ2-7, the full variable domain reads DSGVTQTPKHLITATGQRVTLRCSPRSGDLSVYWYQQSLDQGLQFLIQYYNGEERAKGNILERFSAQQFPDLHSELNLSSLELGDSALYFCASSPDIRSEQYFGPGTRLTVT.

V gene TRBV29-1 combines with J gene TRBJ2-1; 16 nucleotides match TRBD2. In germline, CDR1 is SQVTM, CDR2 ANQGSEA. J lost 2 bases, V lost 7 bases, and 23 bases had no gene match. The CDR3 is 22 residues long. CDR3 sequence (DNA): TGCAGCGCGCTACCGACAGGGGACGGGACTAGCGGGAGGGGAGGGACCTACAATGAGCAGTTCTTC. Its protein product is CSALPTGDGTSGRGGTYNEQFF.